One sample yielded the 12 T cell receptor beta chains listed below, sequenced in a study of shared clonotypes between healthy human individuals. Using immunoSEQ multiplex PCR, the repertoire was profiled, and TCRdb retains in-frame clones only, with some absent. Among some 2.1 million clones listed, 85% to 95% were seen once. Cells designated naive CD8 were CD45RO-negative and were positively selected for CCR7, with terminally differentiated effector memory CD45RA+ cells excluded. The sequencing input was naive CD8+ T cells from PBMCs. The receptors stem from a man younger than 35 in good health. Some clones in this sample may be carry-over from other donors' samples.

This chain connects TRBV30 to TRBJ2-7, with D tentatively TRBD1 (5 bases). Germline-derived CDR1 and CDR2 are GTSNPN and SVGIG (reference sequence). This CDR3 comprises 13 residues. Trimming left V 0 bases short and J 3 bases short, with 9 bases between. The CDR3 is CAWSVQVHYEQYF. CDR3 nucleotides: TGTGCCTGGAGTGTACAGGTACACTACGAGCAGTACTTC.

V is TRBV4-1 and J is TRBJ1-4; 7 bases line up with TRBD1. Per germline, CDR1 MGHRA and CDR2 YSYEKL. The CDR3 has 16 residues. The ends lost 0 bases at V and 3 bases at J; junction bases unmatched: 4. The CDR3 is CASSQDEGAPNEKLFF. The CDR3 coding sequence is TGCGCCAGCAGCCAAGACGAGGGGGCGCCTAATGAAAAACTGTTTTTT.

This clone came up once. The rearrangement joins TRBV21-1 to TRBJ1-1. TRBV21-1 is classified as a pseudogene. CDR3 length: 14 amino acids. CDR3 bases: TGTGCCAGCAGCGCGGACCTTGGGGTACCCGAAGCTTTCTTT. Protein product: CASSADLGVPEAFF.

The V gene is TRBV4-1, the J gene TRBJ1-3; no clear D. CDR3 length: 18 residues. CDR1 is MGHRA and CDR2 is YSYEKL in the germline V gene. V shed 2 bases and J shed 0 bases, with 17 bases lying between them. CDR3 residues: CASSQTRGPSHSGNTIYF. The CDR3 coding sequence is TGCGCCAGCAGCCAAACGCGAGGGCCGAGCCACTCTGGAAACACCATATATTTT.

The rearrangement joins TRBV6-5 to TRBJ2-7, with 8 positions matching TRBD1. V trimming: 4 bases; J trimming: 6 bases; junction bases outside the gene matches: 2. The germline V gene encodes CDR1 MNHEY and CDR2 SVGAGI. This CDR3 region has 12 residues. The chain's CDR3 is CASSFGQGEQYF. In DNA form, the CDR3 reads TGTGCCAGCAGTTTCGGACAGGGCGAGCAGTACTTC.

V usage is TRBV4-3 and J usage is TRBJ1-5, with 9 bases that match TRBD1. The CDR3 consists of 16 residues. Germline V gene sequence: CDR1 LGHNA, CDR2 YSLEER. Trimming took 0 bases from V and 2 from J; bases not matched to a gene: 2. As DNA, the CDR3 is TGCGCCAGCAGCCAAGATCACAGGGGGCGCAATCAGCCCCAGCATTTT. Encoded protein: CASSQDHRGRNQPQHF.

The J gene is TRBJ1-1, the V gene TRBV10-2, with D maybe TRBD1 (5 bases). This CDR3 has 11 residues. Germline V gene lookup returns CDR1 WSHSY and CDR2 SAAADI. The V end was cut by 6 bases, the J end by 4 bases, with 6 bases between. The CDR3 protein is CASRGGTEAFF. In DNA, the CDR3 is TGCGCCAGCAGGGGGGGCACTGAAGCTTTCTTT.

CDR3 sequence (DNA): TGTGCCAGCAGTTACTCACAGGGGCTGCCCCACAATGAGCAGTTCTTC. It translates to CASSYSQGLPHNEQFF. The chain recombines TRBV6-5 with TRBJ2-1; 7 nucleotides line up with TRBD1. This CDR3 spans 16 amino acids. The germline CDR1 and CDR2 sequences are MNHEY and SVGAGI. V was pared by 0 bases and J by 5 bases, with 7 bases of the junction left unmatched.

V gene TRBV7-9 combines with J gene TRBJ2-1; D ambiguous. The V end lost 4 bases, the J end lost 0 bases, and 4 bases lay between the germline ends. The CDR3 length is 13 residues. The germline V gene has CDR1 SEHNR and CDR2 FQNEAQ (reference sequence). The CDR3 region has the DNA TGTGCCAGCAGCTCTATCTCCTACAATGAGCAGTTCTTC. Translation: CASSSISYNEQFF.

The chain joins TRBV19 to TRBJ1-1; D possibly corresponds to TRBD1 (5 bases). The CDR3 has 13 residues. V lost 5 bases, J lost 7 bases, and 14 bases lay in between. The germline CDR1 and CDR2 sequences are LNHDA and SQIVND (reference sequence). For the CDR3, the DNA is TGTGCCAGTAGTCCCGCGGGGCGGCTTGAAGCTTTCTTT. This codes for CASSPAGRLEAFF.

The rearrangement uses TRBV14 and TRBJ1-1; 9 bases map to TRBD1. The CDR3 runs to 13 residues. In germline, CDR1 is SGHDN, CDR2 FVKESK. J was trimmed by 4 bases and V by 6 bases; bases with no gene match: 3. CDR3 coding DNA: TGTGCCAGCAGGCGACAGGGGGGCACTGAAGCTTTCTTT. Translating gives CASRRQGGTEAFF.

The chain joins TRBV19 to TRBJ1-5; D might be TRBD1 (5 bases). Germline V gene data show CDR1 as LNHDA and CDR2 as SQIVND (reference sequence). The CDR3 runs to 15 residues. V lost 6 bases to trimming and J lost 0 bases, with 12 bases between them. The CDR3: CASRPRDGSNQPQHF. CDR3 in DNA: TGTGCCAGTAGGCCCCGGGACGGTAGCAATCAGCCCCAGCATTTT.